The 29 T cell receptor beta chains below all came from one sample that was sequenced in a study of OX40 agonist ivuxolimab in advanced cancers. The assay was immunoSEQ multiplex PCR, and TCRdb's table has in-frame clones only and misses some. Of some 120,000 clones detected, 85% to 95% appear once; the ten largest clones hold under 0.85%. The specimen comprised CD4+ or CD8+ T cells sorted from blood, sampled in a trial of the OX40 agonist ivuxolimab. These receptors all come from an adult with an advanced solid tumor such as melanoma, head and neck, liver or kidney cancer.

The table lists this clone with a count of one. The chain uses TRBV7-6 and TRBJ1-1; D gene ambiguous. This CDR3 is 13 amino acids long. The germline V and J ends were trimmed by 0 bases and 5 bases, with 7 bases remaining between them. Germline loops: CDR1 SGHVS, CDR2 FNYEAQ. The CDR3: CASSLAPGTEAFF. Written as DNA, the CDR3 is TGTGCCAGCAGCTTAGCGCCTGGAACTGAAGCTTTCTTT.

The CDR3 DNA is TGTGCCAGCAGCTTGGGAGGCGGGGGCGAGAACTATGGCTACACCTTC. Amino acid sequence: CASSLGGGGENYGYTF. V is TRBV5-4 and J is TRBJ1-2; D is possibly TRBD1 (6 bases). V lost 0 bases, J lost 2 bases, and 14 bases lay in between. Germline loops: CDR1 SGHNT, CDR2 YYREEE (reference sequence). There are 16 residues in the CDR3. The entire variable domain, with the rest obtained from reference TRBV5-4 and TRBJ1-2, is as follows: ETGVTQSPTHLIKTRGQQVTLRCSSQSGHNTVSWYQQALGQGPQFIFQYYREEENGRGNFPPRFSGLQFPNYSSELNVNALELDDSALYLCASSLGGGGENYGYTFGSGTRLTVV.

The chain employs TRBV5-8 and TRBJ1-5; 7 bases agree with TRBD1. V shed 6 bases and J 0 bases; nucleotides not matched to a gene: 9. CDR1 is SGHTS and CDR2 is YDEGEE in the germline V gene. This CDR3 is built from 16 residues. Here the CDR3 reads CASNLDRLYSNQPQHF. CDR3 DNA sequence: TGTGCCAGCAATTTGGACAGGCTTTATAGCAATCAGCCCCAGCATTTT.

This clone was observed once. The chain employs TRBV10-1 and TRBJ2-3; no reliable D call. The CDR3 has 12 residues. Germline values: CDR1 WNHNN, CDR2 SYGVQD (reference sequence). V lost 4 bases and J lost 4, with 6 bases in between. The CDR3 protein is CASSAGADTQYF. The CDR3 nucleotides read TGCGCCAGCAGTGCAGGTGCAGATACGCAGTATTTT.

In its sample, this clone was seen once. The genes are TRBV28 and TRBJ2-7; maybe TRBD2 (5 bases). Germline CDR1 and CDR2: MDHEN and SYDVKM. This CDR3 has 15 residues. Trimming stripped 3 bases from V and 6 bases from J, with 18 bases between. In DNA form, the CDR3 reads TGTGCCAGCAGTTTCTCAATCGTCTATGGACTCGAGCAGTACTTC. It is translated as CASSFSIVYGLEQYF.

DNA of the CDR3: TGTGCCAGCAGTACCGGGACAGCCAACACCGGGGAGCTGTTTTTT. Amino acid sequence: CASSTGTANTGELFF. This chain links TRBV28 with TRBJ2-2, with 7 positions matching TRBD1. Germline V gene sequence: CDR1 MDHEN, CDR2 SYDVKM. Unmatched junction bases numbered 5, after V lost 5 bases and J lost 2 bases. CDR3 size: 15 residues.

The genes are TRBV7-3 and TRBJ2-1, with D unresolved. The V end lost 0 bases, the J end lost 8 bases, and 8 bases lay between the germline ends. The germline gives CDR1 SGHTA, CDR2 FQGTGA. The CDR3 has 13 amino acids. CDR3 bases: TGTGCCAGCAGCTTAACCCCAGATTATGAGCAGTTCTTC. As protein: CASSLTPDYEQFF.

The CDR3 nucleotides are TGTGCCAGCAGTTACCCGAACCAGGGGGTAAATCAGCCCCAGCATTTT. It is translated as CASSYPNQGVNQPQHF. The gene calls are TRBV6-5 and TRBJ1-5; 7 nucleotides match TRBD1. Germline loops: CDR1 MNHEY, CDR2 SVGAGI. The CDR3 loop spans 16 amino acids. V lost 2 bases and J lost 4; bases outside the gene matches: 8.

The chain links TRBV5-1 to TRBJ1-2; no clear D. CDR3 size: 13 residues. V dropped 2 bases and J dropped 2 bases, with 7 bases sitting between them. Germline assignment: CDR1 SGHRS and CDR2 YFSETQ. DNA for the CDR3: TGCGCCAGCAGCTTTACAGCCAACTATGGCTACACCTTC. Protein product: CASSFTANYGYTF.

The CDR3 spells CATSRVPGQGFNYGYTF. DNA for the CDR3: TGTGCCACCAGCAGAGTGCCAGGACAGGGTTTTAACTATGGCTACACCTTC. The chain links TRBV15 to TRBJ1-2; 8 bases fit TRBD1. The ends lost 1 base at V and 1 base at J; junction bases unmatched: 8. Per germline, CDR1 LNHNV and CDR2 YYDKDF (reference sequence). This CDR3 is 17 amino acids long.

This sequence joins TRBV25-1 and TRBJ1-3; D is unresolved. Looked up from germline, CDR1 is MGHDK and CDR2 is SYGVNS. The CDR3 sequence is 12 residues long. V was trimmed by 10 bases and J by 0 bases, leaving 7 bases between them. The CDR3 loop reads CATTSSGNTIYF. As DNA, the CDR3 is TGTGCCACTACGAGCTCTGGAAACACCATATATTTT.

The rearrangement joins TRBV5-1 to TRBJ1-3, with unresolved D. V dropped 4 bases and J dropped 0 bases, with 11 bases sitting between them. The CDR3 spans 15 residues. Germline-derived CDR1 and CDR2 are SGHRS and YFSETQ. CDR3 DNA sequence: TGCGCCAGCAGCCGATCTCCCAGCTCTGGAAACACCATATATTTT. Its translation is CASSRSPSSGNTIYF.

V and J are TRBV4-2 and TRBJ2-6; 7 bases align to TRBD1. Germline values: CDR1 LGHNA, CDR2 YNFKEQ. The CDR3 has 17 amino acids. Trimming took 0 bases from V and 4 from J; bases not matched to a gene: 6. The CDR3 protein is CASSQDRTGSGANVLTF. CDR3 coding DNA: TGTGCCAGCAGCCAAGACAGGACAGGCTCCGGGGCCAACGTCCTGACTTTC.

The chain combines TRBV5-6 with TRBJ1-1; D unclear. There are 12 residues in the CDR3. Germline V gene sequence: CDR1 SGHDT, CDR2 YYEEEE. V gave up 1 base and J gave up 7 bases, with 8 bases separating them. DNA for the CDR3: TGTGCCAGCAGCTTGACTCGGAGTGAAGCTTTCTTT. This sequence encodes CASSLTRSEAFF.

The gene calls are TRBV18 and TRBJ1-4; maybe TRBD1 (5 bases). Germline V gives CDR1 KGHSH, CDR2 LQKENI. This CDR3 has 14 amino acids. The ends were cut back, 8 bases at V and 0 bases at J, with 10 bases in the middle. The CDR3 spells CASRDEATNEKLFF. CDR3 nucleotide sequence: TGTGCCAGCCGGGACGAGGCAACTAATGAAAAACTGTTTTTT.

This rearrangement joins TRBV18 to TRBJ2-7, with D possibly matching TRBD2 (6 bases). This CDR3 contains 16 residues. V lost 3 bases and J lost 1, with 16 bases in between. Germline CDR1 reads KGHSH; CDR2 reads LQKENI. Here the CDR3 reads CASSPVGLGGSYEQYF. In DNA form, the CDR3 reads TGTGCCAGCTCACCCGTGGGTTTGGGGGGATCCTACGAGCAGTACTTC. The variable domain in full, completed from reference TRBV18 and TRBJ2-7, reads NAGVMQNPRHLVRRRGQEARLRCSPMKGHSHVYWYRQLPEEGLKFMVYLQKENIIDESGMPKERFSAEFPKEGPSILRIQQVVRGDSAAYFCASSPVGLGGSYEQYFGPGTRLTVT.

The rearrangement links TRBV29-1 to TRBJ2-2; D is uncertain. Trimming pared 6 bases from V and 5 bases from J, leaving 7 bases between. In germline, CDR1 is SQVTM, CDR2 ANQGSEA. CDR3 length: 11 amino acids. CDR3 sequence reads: CSVQQTGELFF. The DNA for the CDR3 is TGCAGCGTCCAACAGACCGGGGAGCTGTTTTTT.

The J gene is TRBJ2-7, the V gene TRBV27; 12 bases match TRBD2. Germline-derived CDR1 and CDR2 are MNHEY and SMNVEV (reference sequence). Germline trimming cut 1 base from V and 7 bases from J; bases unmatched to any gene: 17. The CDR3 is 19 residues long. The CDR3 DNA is TGTGCCAGCAGTTTATGGGAACGAGGACTAGCGGGAAAGGCGGGTGAGCAGTACTTC. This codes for CASSLWERGLAGKAGEQYF.

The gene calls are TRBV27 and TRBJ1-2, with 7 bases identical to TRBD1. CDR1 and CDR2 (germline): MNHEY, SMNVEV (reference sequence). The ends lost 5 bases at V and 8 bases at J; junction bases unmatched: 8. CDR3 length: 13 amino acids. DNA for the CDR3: TGTGCCAGCAGTCCGTCGACAGGGCTGGGCTACACCTTC. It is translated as CASSPSTGLGYTF.

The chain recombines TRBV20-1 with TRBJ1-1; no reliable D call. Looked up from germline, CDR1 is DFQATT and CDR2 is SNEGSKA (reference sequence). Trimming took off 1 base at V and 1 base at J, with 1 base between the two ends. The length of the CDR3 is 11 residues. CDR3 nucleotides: TGCAGTGCTAGAGGGAACACTGAAGCTTTCTTT. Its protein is CSARGNTEAFF.

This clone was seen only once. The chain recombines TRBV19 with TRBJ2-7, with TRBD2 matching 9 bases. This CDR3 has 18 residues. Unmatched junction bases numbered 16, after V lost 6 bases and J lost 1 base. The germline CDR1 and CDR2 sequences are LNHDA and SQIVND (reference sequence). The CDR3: CASSPSGVSGSVSYEQYF. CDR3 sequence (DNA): TGTGCCAGTAGCCCATCGGGCGTTAGCGGGAGCGTGTCCTACGAGCAGTACTTC.

DNA of the CDR3: TGTGCCAGCTCACCTAACAGCGGCCTCGGGGACGAGCAGTACTTC. This sequence encodes CASSPNSGLGDEQYF. This chain joins TRBV18 and TRBJ2-7; D is possibly TRBD2 (5 bases). V was clipped by 3 bases and J by 5 bases, with 17 bases between them. The CDR3 is 15 amino acids. Germline V CDR1 and CDR2: KGHSH, LQKENI. Complete variable domain (other parts from reference TRBV18 and TRBJ2-7): NAGVMQNPRHLVRRRGQEARLRCSPMKGHSHVYWYRQLPEEGLKFMVYLQKENIIDESGMPKERFSAEFPKEGPSILRIQQVVRGDSAAYFCASSPNSGLGDEQYFGPGTRLTVT.

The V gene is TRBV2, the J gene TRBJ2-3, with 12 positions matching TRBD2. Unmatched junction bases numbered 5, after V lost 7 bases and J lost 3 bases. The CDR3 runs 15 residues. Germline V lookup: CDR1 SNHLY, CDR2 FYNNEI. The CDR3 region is CASIAGLAGTDTQYF. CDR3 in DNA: TGTGCCAGCATTGCAGGACTAGCGGGAACAGATACGCAGTATTTT.

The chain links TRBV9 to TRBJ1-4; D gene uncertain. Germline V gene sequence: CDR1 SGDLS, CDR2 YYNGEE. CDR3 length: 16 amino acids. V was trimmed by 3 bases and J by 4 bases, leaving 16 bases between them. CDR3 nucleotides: TGTGCCAGCAGCGCTAGGACGGGCCCCGGTAATGAAAAACTGTTTTTT. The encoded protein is CASSARTGPGNEKLFF. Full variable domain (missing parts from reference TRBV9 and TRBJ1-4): DSGVTQTPKHLITATGQRVTLRCSPRSGDLSVYWYQQSLDQGLQFLIQYYNGEERAKGNILERFSAQQFPDLHSELNLSSLELGDSALYFCASSARTGPGNEKLFFGSGTQLSVL.

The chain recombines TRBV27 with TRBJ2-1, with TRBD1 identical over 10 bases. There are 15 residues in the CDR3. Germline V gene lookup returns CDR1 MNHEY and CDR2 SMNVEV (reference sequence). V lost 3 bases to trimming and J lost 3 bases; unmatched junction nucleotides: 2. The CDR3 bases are TGTGCCAGCAGTTTGTGGGACAGGGGCTACAATGAGCAGTTCTTC. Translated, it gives CASSLWDRGYNEQFF.

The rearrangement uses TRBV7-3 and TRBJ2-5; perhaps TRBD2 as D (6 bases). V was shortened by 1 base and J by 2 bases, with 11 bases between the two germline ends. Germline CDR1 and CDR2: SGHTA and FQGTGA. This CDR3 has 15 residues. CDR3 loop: CASSLIPGGQETQYF. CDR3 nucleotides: TGTGCCAGCAGCTTAATTCCCGGGGGTCAAGAGACCCAGTACTTC.

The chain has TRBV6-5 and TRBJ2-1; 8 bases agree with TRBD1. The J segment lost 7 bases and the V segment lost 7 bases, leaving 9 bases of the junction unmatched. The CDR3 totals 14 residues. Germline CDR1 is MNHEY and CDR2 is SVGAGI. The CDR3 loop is CASNPGQVGNEQFF. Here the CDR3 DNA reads TGTGCCAGCAACCCGGGACAGGTGGGGAATGAGCAGTTCTTC.

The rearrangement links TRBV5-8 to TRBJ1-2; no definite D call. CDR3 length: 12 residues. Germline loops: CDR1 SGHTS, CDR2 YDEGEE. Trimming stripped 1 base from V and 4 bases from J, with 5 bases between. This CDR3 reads CASSLSAYGYTF. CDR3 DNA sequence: TGTGCCAGCAGCTTGTCCGCCTATGGCTACACCTTC.

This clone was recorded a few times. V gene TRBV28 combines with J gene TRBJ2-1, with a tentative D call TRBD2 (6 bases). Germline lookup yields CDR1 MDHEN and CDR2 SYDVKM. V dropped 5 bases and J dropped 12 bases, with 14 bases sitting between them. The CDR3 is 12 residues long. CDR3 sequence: CASSIGGQGQFF. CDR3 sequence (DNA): TGTGCCAGCAGTATCGGGGGTCAAGGGCAGTTCTTC.